The sample holds many counts of the clone carrying this T cell receptor (beta chain). Its antigen is not identified. Investigators amplified TCR beta CDR3 regions from RNA transcripts. An opening RT-PCR round employed HTBI primers and preceded a second-round multiplex PCR. TCRdb reprocessed the multiplex PCR reads via MiXCR and lists one record per CDR3 protein. The sample yields almost 400,000 distinct CDR3 sequences, 15% to 20% seen once. Ophthalmopathy was moderately-to-severely active, CAS at least 3, NOSPECS at least 4, lasting under 3 months. PBMCs were isolated from an approximately 10 ml sample of fresh peripheral blood. This CDR3 has 12 residues. Trimming removed 4 bases from V and 5 bases from J, with 12 bases in between. Germline loops: CDR1 SQVTM, CDR2 ANQGSEA. The data were taken from a study of Graves' ophthalmopathy and Graves' hyperthyroidism. Study-level background: Peripheral blood was obtained at first diagnosis, ahead of any treatment.

Study-wide findings and caveats: Most thyroid clonotypes with frequency above 0.001 were detected in blood too.

The chain links TRBV29-1 to TRBJ2-7; a possible D gene is TRBD2 (6 bases). What was sequenced was peripheral blood. The receptor was derived from a woman aged 18 to 35 with Graves' ophthalmopathy. The CDR3: CSVGGEVNEQYF. CDR3 nucleotide sequence: TGCAGCGTTGGGGGGGAAGTAAACGAGCAGTACTTC.